Following are 18 T cell receptor beta chains from one sample sequenced in a study of T cell changes during pregnancy in multiple sclerosis. Measured with immunoSEQ multiplex PCR; TCRdb has only the in-frame clones, and not every one. The table has almost 55,000 clones, about nine tenths seen once; the top ten hold 3%. The input for sequencing was CD8+ T cells from peripheral blood mononuclear cells, taken before pregnancy. The receptors originated from a female donor with multiple sclerosis, enrolled in a pregnancy study.

This rearrangement joins TRBV4-2 to TRBJ2-1; 7 bases align to TRBD1. The CDR3 loop spans 20 amino acids. Germline CDR1 reads LGHNA; CDR2 reads YNFKEQ. V was pared by 2 bases and J by 4 bases, with 20 bases of the junction left unmatched. The CDR3: CASSQPQGTVSSNPYNEQFF. CDR3 in DNA: TGTGCCAGCAGCCAACCCCAAGGGACAGTTTCTTCTAACCCTTACAATGAGCAGTTCTTC.

The chain joins TRBV9 to TRBJ2-3, with 12 bases that match TRBD1. This CDR3 contains 15 residues. The V segment lost 8 bases and the J segment 4 bases; nucleotides outside the gene matches: 8. Germline values: CDR1 SGDLS, CDR2 YYNGEE. In nucleotides, the CDR3 is TGTGCCAGTGGGGGGGACAGGGGGCGTGCAGATACGCAGTATTTT. Its protein product is CASGGDRGRADTQYF.

This clone was observed a single time. The chain carries TRBV4-2 and TRBJ2-7; D is undetermined. The V end was cut by 1 base, the J end by 6 bases, with 16 bases between. CDR1 LGHNA and CDR2 YNFKEQ come from the germline V gene. This CDR3 contains 15 residues. CDR3 sequence reads: CASSQVDSFDREQYF. CDR3 sequence (DNA): TGTGCCAGCAGCCAAGTCGACTCGTTCGACCGCGAGCAGTACTTC.

On this clone: Other DNA sequences within the sample encode an identical CDR3. This chain uses TRBV4-2 with TRBJ2-1, with TRBD2 matching over 11 bases. V shed 0 bases and J 4 bases; nucleotides not matched to a gene: 2. CDR3 size: 16 residues. Germline CDR1 LGHNA, CDR2 YNFKEQ. The CDR3 DNA reads as TGTGCCAGCAGCCAAGATCTAGCGGGGGGATACAATGAGCAGTTCTTC. Its protein product is CASSQDLAGGYNEQFF.

J is TRBJ2-7 and V is TRBV4-3; D is possibly TRBD1 (5 bases). V was pared by 1 base and J by 7 bases, with 5 bases between. Germline V lookup: CDR1 LGHNA, CDR2 YSLEER. CDR3 size: 11 residues. CDR3 in DNA: TGCGCCAGCAGCCAAGGACAGGAGCAGTACTTC. It yields the protein CASSQGQEQYF.

The gene calls are TRBV21-1 and TRBJ2-7; the DNA was not used to check the table's D call, TRBD1. TRBV21-1 is listed as a pseudogene. This CDR3 contains 14 residues. The CDR3 sequence: CASARDTPSYEQYF. For the CDR3, the DNA is TGTGCCAGCGCAAGGGACACACCGTCCTACGAGCAGTACTTC.

This clone was seen just once. This chain connects TRBV27 to TRBJ1-2, with D maybe TRBD1 (5 bases). Germline V lookup: CDR1 MNHEY, CDR2 SMNVEV (reference sequence). The CDR3 has 16 amino acids. V gave up 5 bases and J gave up 2 bases, with 18 bases separating them. This CDR3 reads CASSPHTGTLNYGYTF. The CDR3, as DNA: TGTGCCAGCAGTCCCCACACCGGGACTTTAAACTATGGCTACACCTTC.

V usage is TRBV27 and J usage is TRBJ2-5; possibly TRBD1 for D (5 bases). Germline V lookup: CDR1 MNHEY, CDR2 SMNVEV (reference sequence). V lost 7 bases and J 5 bases, leaving 8 bases between the germline ends. The CDR3 covers 11 residues. The CDR3 spells CASKGWETQYF. As DNA, the CDR3 is TGTGCCAGCAAGGGGTGGGAGACCCAGTACTTC.

The table lists this clone with a few counts. The same CDR3 can be traced to other DNA sequences in this sample. The DNA for the CDR3 is TGCGCCAGCAGCCCGGGACAGAACACTGAAGCTTTCTTT. This gives the protein CASSPGQNTEAFF. The V gene is TRBV4-3, the J gene TRBJ1-1, with D perhaps TRBD1 (6 bases). V was shortened by 4 bases and J by 1 base, with 7 bases between the two germline ends. CDR1 is LGHNA, CDR2 YSLEER, per germline. The CDR3 spans 13 residues.

The chain combines TRBV2 with TRBJ2-7; 9 nucleotides align to TRBD1. The V gene end was trimmed by 6 bases and the J gene end by 7 bases; junction bases not matched to a gene: 7. CDR1 is SNHLY, CDR2 FYNNEI, per germline. The CDR3 is 13 amino acids. This CDR3 reads CASSAGTGSEQYF. In DNA, the CDR3 is TGTGCCAGCAGCGCTGGGACAGGGAGTGAGCAGTACTTC.

This clone has just one count. V usage is TRBV9 and J usage is TRBJ1-4; D gene unclear. This CDR3 is built from 14 residues. Trimming left V 0 bases short and J 4 bases short, with 7 bases between. Germline CDR1 reads SGDLS; CDR2 reads YYNGEE. The CDR3: CASSVDSINEKLFF. The CDR3 coding sequence is TGTGCCAGCAGCGTAGACAGTATTAATGAAAAACTGTTTTTT.

The chain carries TRBV19 and TRBJ1-6; 7 bases map to TRBD1. Germline CDR1 LNHDA, CDR2 SQIVND (reference sequence). V shed 10 bases, J shed 9 bases, and the junction held 9 bases outside the gene matches. This CDR3 is 13 amino acids long. CDR3 amino acids: CATLDRDGSPLHF. In DNA form, the CDR3 reads TGTGCCACACTAGACAGGGACGGTTCACCCCTCCACTTT.

V usage is TRBV7-3 and J usage is TRBJ1-1, with 7 bases that match TRBD1. Germline-derived CDR1 and CDR2 are SGHTA and FQGTGA. The CDR3 has 14 residues. V was pared by 3 bases and J by 3 bases, with 4 bases of the junction left unmatched. This chain's CDR3 is CASSLTGMDTEAFF. CDR3 DNA: TGTGCCAGCAGCTTGACAGGGATGGACACTGAAGCTTTCTTT.

This clone occurred once. The chain couples TRBV2 to TRBJ2-5, with 10 nucleotides matching TRBD1. The CDR3 length is 15 residues. The V gene's germline CDR1 is SNHLY and CDR2 FYNNEI. V dropped 6 bases and J dropped 0; count of bases not matched to a gene: 4. CDR3 in DNA: TGTGCCAGCAGGAGGGACAGGGGATACCAAGAGACCCAGTACTTC. Translated: CASRRDRGYQETQYF. Combining the CDR3 with reference TRBV2 and TRBJ2-5 gives the whole variable domain EPEVTQTPSHQVTQMGQEVILRCVPISNHLYFYWYRQILGQKVEFLVSFYNNEISEKSEIFDDQFSVERPDGSNFTLKIRSTKLEDSAMYFCASRRDRGYQETQYFGPGTRLLVL.

The count of this clone is one. The chain couples TRBV18 to TRBJ2-7; tentatively, D is TRBD1 (6 bases). The CDR3 runs to 13 residues. Germline CDR1 reads KGHSH; CDR2 reads LQKENI. Trimming took off 6 bases at V and 2 bases at J, with 11 bases between the two ends. In DNA form, the CDR3 reads TGTGCCAGCTCTCGACAGGACACCTACGAGCAGTACTTC. It yields the protein CASSRQDTYEQYF.

The chain has TRBV6-4 and TRBJ2-1; 12 nucleotides align to TRBD1. Looked up from germline, CDR1 is MRHNA and CDR2 is SNTAGT. Trimming took 3 bases from V and 5 from J; bases not matched to a gene: 5. The CDR3 covers 16 residues. DNA of the CDR3: TGTGCCAGCAGTGAGGGGACAGGGGGCGGGCACAATGAGCAGTTCTTC. Amino acids: CASSEGTGGGHNEQFF.

The rearrangement joins TRBV9 to TRBJ1-6; D perhaps matches TRBD1 (5 bases). The germline gives CDR1 SGDLS, CDR2 YYNGEE. The length of the CDR3 is 16 residues. Trimming shortened V by 4 bases and J by 0 bases, and 11 bases separated the two germline ends. The CDR3 loop reads CASSPGGGSYNSPLHF. CDR3 DNA sequence: TGTGCCAGCAGCCCGGGGGGAGGCTCCTATAATTCACCCCTCCACTTT.

J is TRBJ1-5 and V is TRBV15; D perhaps matches TRBD1 (6 bases). V lost 1 base and J 4 bases, leaving 14 bases between the germline ends. The V gene's germline CDR1 is LNHNV and CDR2 YYDKDF (reference sequence). The CDR3 sequence is 16 residues long. CDR3 loop: CATSRVGGARNQPQHF. CDR3 nucleotide sequence: TGTGCCACCAGCAGAGTGGGGGGGGCCCGGAATCAGCCCCAGCATTTT.